This T cell receptor (beta chain) was sequenced for a study of human T cells and chemical hapten exposure. Study-level information: Upper-back patches of 0.01% DPC were read at 6 days. Broader study findings: Sensitizing to DPC left TCRs with a frequency above 1 in 1000 unaltered. Patch test score was positively correlated with the counts of TCRs that had expanded at PT1. Among expanded TCRs, significantly more large CDR3 similarity clusters formed than among controls.

Time point in this sample: pre-sensitization, week 0. Noted treatment: therapeutic diphenylcyclopropenone sensitization with weekly scalp DPC. At least ten counts were recorded for this clonotype. No antigen is known for it. One entry per CDR3 protein results from TCRdb running MiXCR on the RACE reads. The top ten hold 14% to 15% of the sample, which has tens of thousands of distinct CDR3 sequences, approximately 9.8% seen once. The source of this sequence is a woman between 40 and 55 years old with alopecia areata. Some clones in this sample may be carry-over from other donors' samples. Sequences were derived from whole blood, sampled in connection with sensitization to the hapten diphenylcyclopropenone (DPC).

CDR3 residues: CSANPRGGRQETQYF. DNA for the CDR3: TGCAGTGCTAACCCACGGGGGGGCCGCCAAGAGACCCAGTACTTC. V and J are TRBV20-1 and TRBJ2-5, with 8 bases identical to TRBD2. The V segment lost 4 bases and the J segment 1 base; nucleotides outside the gene matches: 8. The CDR3 is 15 residues long. Germline V gene sequence: CDR1 DFQATT, CDR2 SNEGSKA (reference sequence).